This TCR beta chain was identified during a study of T cell responses to AZD1222 COVID-19 vaccine. As for this clone: Its antigen is not identified.

The assay was immunoSEQ multiplex PCR, and TCRdb's table has in-frame clones only and misses some. This sample yields approximately 130,000 clones, of which more than 85% are seen a single time; about 0.86% belongs to the top ten. Germline-derived CDR1 and CDR2 are SGHAT and FQNNGV. The ends were cut back, 5 bases at V and 9 bases at J, with 14 bases in the middle. The CDR3 runs to 14 residues. General study points: Rises in breadth and depth of Spike-specific TCRs came after two AZD1222 doses. Donors were mostly white British, more females; clonal diversity possibly underestimated. The CD4 TCRs associated with vaccination extended across spike and predominated at 160-218 and 743-854.

V gene TRBV11-2 combines with J gene TRBJ1-6, with a tentative D call TRBD1 (5 bases). The origin of this receptor is an adult in good health. This specimen consisted of peripheral blood, obtained on day 0 of AZD1222 vaccination. The CDR3 region is CASSTGTWGSPLHF. CDR3 nucleotide sequence: TGTGCCAGCAGCACCGGGACTTGGGGTTCACCCCTCCACTTT.